Presented here are 20 T cell receptor beta chains from one specimen sequenced in a study of T cells in Graves' hyperthyroidism and ophthalmopathy. Researchers took RNA transcripts and amplified the TCR beta CDR3 regions from them. Initially, a first-round RT-PCR of the TCR CDR3 employed the HTBI primer set. Each CDR3 protein is one row after TCRdb ran MiXCR on the multiplex PCR reads. The table has about 290,000 distinct CDR3 sequences, around 13% seen once. The sequenced material came from blood. The receptor source for this set is a woman aged 40 to 49 with Graves' hyperthyroidism.

This clonotype was seen ten or more times. The J gene is TRBJ2-5, the V gene TRBV12-3 or TRBV12-4; D not resolved. Trimming left V 3 bases short and J 2 bases short, with 10 bases between. CDR3 size: 14 residues. The CDR3 spells CASSFDDPQETQYF. CDR3 sequence (DNA): TGTGCCAGCAGTTTTGACGACCCACAAGAGACCCAGTACTTC.

This clonotype came up many times. This chain uses TRBV10-3 with TRBJ2-1; D call uncertain. Germline values: CDR1 ENHRY, CDR2 SYGVKD. The ends were cut back, 9 bases at V and 2 bases at J, with 11 bases in the middle. This CDR3 contains 13 residues. CDR3 bases: TGTGCCATTAATGAGGACCCCTACAATGAGCAGTTCTTC. This translates into CAINEDPYNEQFF.

This clonotype was seen a handful of times. The V gene is TRBV19, the J gene TRBJ2-7; 11 nucleotides agree with TRBD2. The CDR3 extends over 15 amino acids. Looked up from germline, CDR1 is LNHDA and CDR2 is SQIVND (reference sequence). With V trimmed by 6 bases and J by 2 bases, 6 bases remained unmatched. CDR3 sequence: CASSFTSGRTYEQYF. The CDR3 DNA sequence: TGTGCCAGTAGCTTCACTAGCGGGAGAACCTACGAGCAGTACTTC.

This clonotype appeared many times. The rearrangement links TRBV28 to TRBJ1-1, with a weak D call TRBD1 (5 bases). This CDR3 has 13 residues. Germline lookup yields CDR1 MDHEN and CDR2 SYDVKM. V lost 3 bases and J lost 1, with 6 bases in between. The CDR3 DNA follows: TGTGCCAGCAGTTTCAGGGCGAACACTGAAGCTTTCTTT. It encodes CASSFRANTEAFF.

This clonotype was counted between two and nine times. CDR3 DNA sequence: TGCGCCAGCAGCCTCAGCGCCGGAGCGGGATTTCAAGAGACCCAGTACTTC. Translation gives CASSLSAGAGFQETQYF. The rearrangement uses TRBV5-1 and TRBJ2-5, with 7 bases lining up with TRBD2. V lost 4 bases to trimming and J lost 2 bases; unmatched junction nucleotides: 14. In germline, CDR1 is SGHRS, CDR2 YFSETQ. The length of the CDR3 is 17 residues.

This clonotype was found many times. This chain uses TRBV12-3 or TRBV12-4 with TRBJ2-5, with D unresolved. The CDR3 extends over 13 amino acids. Between the trimmed V and J ends, which lost 0 bases and 1 base, there was a span of 3 bases. The CDR3 sequence: CASSLAAQETQYF. The CDR3 nucleotides read TGTGCCAGCAGTTTAGCAGCCCAAGAGACCCAGTACTTC.

This clonotype was seen a handful of times. The CDR3 here is CASGLGVQETQYF. The CDR3 nucleotides are TGTGCTAGTGGTTTGGGCGTGCAAGAGACCCAGTACTTC. The chain carries TRBV12-5 and TRBJ2-5; D is unclear. Germline loops: CDR1 LGHNT, CDR2 FRNRAP. The V end was cut by 1 base, the J end by 2 bases, with 5 bases between. The CDR3 has 13 amino acids.

This clonotype was counted once. The chain carries TRBV28 and TRBJ1-4; TRBD1 agrees at 9 bases. Germline V CDR1 and CDR2: MDHEN, SYDVKM. V was clipped by 3 bases and J by 7 bases; unmatched bases: 9. The CDR3 contains 16 residues. The DNA of the CDR3 is TGTGCCAGCAGTTTCTGGACAGGGGTGGCGGGTGAAAAACTGTTTTTT. Its translation: CASSFWTGVAGEKLFF.

Many counts were recorded for this clonotype. V gene TRBV12-3 or TRBV12-4 combines with J gene TRBJ2-1; a weak D match, TRBD1 (5 bases). V lost 4 bases, J lost 10 bases, and 8 bases lay in between. This CDR3 region has 11 residues. The CDR3 DNA follows: TGTGCCAGCAGTTCCCAGGGAGAGCAGTTCTTC. Its protein product is CASSSQGEQFF.

This clonotype showed up many times. V usage is TRBV11-1 and J usage is TRBJ2-4, with a tentative D call TRBD2 (6 bases). With 2 bases removed from V and 8 bases from J, the gap between germline ends came to 10 bases. Germline CDR1 and CDR2: SGHAT and FQDESV (reference sequence). The CDR3 length is 13 residues. The CDR3 region has the DNA TGTGCCAGCAGCTTAACTGGAGGGTACATTCAGTACTTC. Translated, it gives CASSLTGGYIQYF.

This clonotype was counted many times. V usage is TRBV10-3 and J usage is TRBJ2-1; D may correspond to TRBD1 or TRBD2 (5 bases each). V shed 6 bases and J shed 5 bases, with 14 bases lying between them. The CDR3 runs to 14 residues. Germline loops: CDR1 ENHRY, CDR2 SYGVKD. The CDR3 loop reads CAIRGDAGDNEQFF. The CDR3 nucleotides are TGTGCCATCAGGGGGGACGCAGGTGACAATGAGCAGTTCTTC.

This clonotype was detected a few times. The chain employs TRBV18 and TRBJ1-1, with 7 bases identical to TRBD1. The CDR3 has 14 residues. Per the germline V gene, CDR1 is KGHSH and CDR2 is LQKENI. J gave up 6 bases and V 5 bases, and 9 bases lay outside the gene matches. In DNA form, the CDR3 reads TGTGCCAGCTCAGCGGGACAGCTTTTGCCTGAAGCTTTCTTT. This codes for CASSAGQLLPEAFF. The whole variable domain, filled in from reference TRBV18 and TRBJ1-1, reads NAGVMQNPRHLVRRRGQEARLRCSPMKGHSHVYWYRQLPEEGLKFMVYLQKENIIDESGMPKERFSAEFPKEGPSILRIQQVVRGDSAAYFCASSAGQLLPEAFFGQGTRLTVV.

This clonotype was counted at least ten times. The chain uses TRBV2 and TRBJ2-4; 7 bases map to TRBD1. Unmatched junction bases numbered 2, after V lost 6 bases and J lost 0 bases. Per the germline V gene, CDR1 is SNHLY and CDR2 is FYNNEI. CDR3 size: 14 residues. The CDR3 is CASRDRAAKNIQYF. The CDR3 region has the DNA TGTGCCAGCAGAGACAGGGCAGCCAAAAACATTCAGTACTTC.

This clonotype was counted at least ten times. This sequence joins TRBV30 and TRBJ2-3; D gene unclear. The CDR3 length is 14 residues. Trimming pared 2 bases from V and 4 bases from J, leaving 13 bases between. Germline loops: CDR1 GTSNPN, CDR2 SVGIG (reference sequence). The CDR3 here is CAWSYSGGADTQYF. DNA of the CDR3: TGTGCCTGGAGTTATAGTGGTGGGGCAGATACGCAGTATTTT.

This clonotype was seen at least ten times. The rearrangement joins TRBV18 to TRBJ2-5; D uncertain. The germline V gene encodes CDR1 KGHSH and CDR2 LQKENI. V was pared by 6 bases and J by 0 bases, with 8 bases between. The CDR3 totals 13 residues. The chain's CDR3 is CASSAPYQETQYF. CDR3 nucleotide sequence: TGTGCCAGCTCCGCCCCGTACCAAGAGACCCAGTACTTC.

This clonotype was seen only a few times. A much larger clone lies one base from this, so it may be a read error. The gene calls are TRBV27 and TRBJ2-7, with a tentative D call TRBD1 (5 bases). The CDR3 extends over 16 amino acids. CDR1 MNHEY and CDR2 SMNVEV come from the germline V gene (reference sequence). DNA for the CDR3: TGTGCCAGCAGTTTGATTCCAGGGTCCCGACCCTACGGGCAGTACTTC. This codes for CASSLIPGSRPYGQYF.

The chain uses TRBV2 and TRBJ2-1; 9 bases map to TRBD2. Trimming at V came to 4 bases and at J to 7 bases, leaving 8 bases not matched to a gene. Germline CDR1 reads SNHLY; CDR2 reads FYNNEI. There are 15 residues in the CDR3. Here the CDR3 reads CASSVAGGPWNEQFF. The CDR3 coding sequence is TGTGCCAGCAGTGTGGCGGGAGGGCCTTGGAATGAGCAGTTCTTC.

The sample holds many counts of this clonotype. The V and J genes are TRBV5-1 and TRBJ1-3; 7 bases match TRBD1. The length of the CDR3 is 14 residues. Germline V gene sequence: CDR1 SGHRS, CDR2 YFSETQ. V shed 4 bases, J shed 3 bases, and the junction held 4 bases outside the gene matches. CDR3 nucleotide sequence: TGCGCCAGCAGCGTAACAGGGGTTGGAAACACCATATATTTT. Its translation: CASSVTGVGNTIYF.

Turning to this clonotype: This may be a read error: a much more frequent sequence differs by one nucleotide. This sequence joins TRBV6-9 and TRBJ2-7, with D possibly matching TRBD2 (6 bases). The CDR3 has 12 residues. Trimming pared 3 bases from V and 4 bases from J, leaving 7 bases between. Germline V gene lookup returns CDR1 MNHGY and CDR2 SVAAGI. The CDR3 nucleotides are TGTGCCAGCAGTTACCGGGAGTACGAGCAGTACTTC. Its protein is CASSYREYEQYF.

This clonotype was seen repeatedly, ten times or more. This chain uses TRBV7-2 with TRBJ2-7, with 7 bases lining up with TRBD1. Germline V gene data show CDR1 as SGHTA and CDR2 as FQGNSA. V trimming: 1 base; J trimming: 4 bases; junction bases outside the gene matches: 10. CDR3 length equals 16 residues. For the CDR3, the DNA is TGTGCCAGCAGCTTAGACCCGACAGGGTCATCGTACGAGCAGTACTTC. Protein: CASSLDPTGSSYEQYF.